The clone carrying this T cell receptor beta chain was observed a few times. As yet, its antigen is unknown. The sample comes from a study of T cell repertoires in cytomegalovirus infection. As for the study in general: Public TCR beta signature analysis indicated the presence of both CMV infection and matching HLA type. Points from the study as a whole: There were HLA-C-restricted CMV-specific TCR beta clonotypes dominating the ex vivo response.

MiXCR, run by TCRdb on the reads, gives a single entry per CDR3 protein. The repertoire includes roughly 100,000 distinct CDR3 sequences, 16% of them detected once, and about 8.8% sits in the top ten. The ends were cut back, 8 bases at V and 1 base at J, with 15 bases in the middle. The germline V gene encodes CDR1 MNHNY and CDR2 SVGAGI (reference sequence). This CDR3 has 14 amino acids. Sample: PBMCs. The chain carries TRBV6-6 and TRBJ2-7, with D possibly matching TRBD2 (7 bases). The clonotype originates from a human donor in good health (CMV status not recorded). Some clones in this sample may be carry-over from other donors' samples. CDR3 nucleotides: TGTGCCAGCTGGAGGGGGGGGGTATCCTACGAGCAGTACTTC. As protein: CASWRGGVSYEQYF.